This TCR beta chain was obtained from a study of tissue T cells after allogeneic stem cell transplantation. Study in general: Steroid-refractory graft-versus-host disease after allogeneic hematopoietic cell transplant qualified adults for prospective research-autopsy enrollment. Of the grafts for graft-versus-host disease patients, four were unmodified and three CD34-selected. Smaller viable blood or marrow samples skipped sorting for direct DNA extraction.

In regard to this clone: Antigen: not known.

Some clones are missing from TCRdb's copy, which holds only in-frame ones; the method was immunoSEQ multiplex PCR. Here the sample spans about 26,000 clones, roughly 89% being singletons. Study observations and caveats: The study did not identify alloreactive or antigen-specific tissue TCRs, and some clones might be persisting host cells.

CDR1 is LGHDT, CDR2 YNNKEL, per germline (reference sequence). The CDR3 runs 16 residues. Trimming removed 6 bases at V and 6 bases at J, with 20 bases between. Here the sequenced sample was blood, taken before transplantation. The clonotype comes from a male donor at least 60 years old who later had graft-versus-host disease after an allogeneic stem cell transplant. The genes are TRBV3-1 (or the pseudogene TRBV3-2) and TRBJ2-2; D gene ambiguous. The CDR3 DNA reads as TGTGCCAGCAGTCGTTCTGGCAGAAATCGGGCCGGGGAGCTGTTTTTT. Translating gives CASSRSGRNRAGELFF.